Following are 28 T cell receptor beta chains from one sample sequenced in a study of T cell repertoires in cytomegalovirus infection. TCRdb called the reads again in MiXCR, with one record for every CDR3 protein. The sample has 490,000 or so distinct CDR3 sequences, 10% to 12% seen once; the top ten hold about a tenth. The sequenced sample was PBMCs. These receptors all stem from a human donor in good health (CMV status not recorded). Some clones in this sample may be carry-over from other donors' samples.

This clonotype was picked up many times. V gene TRBV19 combines with J gene TRBJ2-4; D remains unclear. Trimming shortened V by 6 bases and J by 0 bases, and 9 bases separated the two germline ends. CDR3 length: 14 amino acids. The germline V gene has CDR1 LNHDA and CDR2 SQIVND (reference sequence). DNA for the CDR3: TGTGCCAGTAGCCTCATACCAGCCAAAAACATTCAGTACTTC. As protein: CASSLIPAKNIQYF.

This clonotype came up many times. The rearrangement links TRBV7-2 to TRBJ2-3, with 10 nucleotides matching TRBD2. The germline CDR1 and CDR2 sequences are SGHTA and FQGNSA. This CDR3 contains 16 residues. With 4 bases clipped from V and 2 bases from J, the junction kept 6 bases outside the gene matches. The CDR3 bases are TGTGCCAGCAGCTCGGAGACTAGCGGGTACACAGATACGCAGTATTTT. Residues: CASSSETSGYTDTQYF.

This clonotype was observed many times. V gene TRBV19 combines with J gene TRBJ2-1, with 9 bases identical to TRBD2. The length of the CDR3 is 16 residues. With V trimmed by 3 bases and J by 0 bases, 3 bases remained unmatched. CDR1 LNHDA and CDR2 SQIVND come from the germline V gene (reference sequence). CDR3 nucleotide sequence: TGTGCCAGTAGTATGGGTAGCGGGAGCTCCTACAATGAGCAGTTCTTC. Amino acids: CASSMGSGSSYNEQFF.

In its sample, this clonotype was seen many times. The chain combines TRBV10-2 with TRBJ1-2; D gene ambiguous. CDR1 WSHSY and CDR2 SAAADI come from the germline V gene. V lost 2 bases and J lost 2, with 12 bases in between. CDR3 length: 15 amino acids. This CDR3 reads CASSEPRGKNYGYTF. CDR3 sequence (DNA): TGCGCCAGCAGTGAGCCTCGCGGGAAGAACTATGGCTACACCTTC.

The V and J genes are TRBV20-1 and TRBJ2-3, with TRBD2 matching over 9 bases. Germline loops: CDR1 DFQATT, CDR2 SNEGSKA (reference sequence). With V trimmed by 6 bases and J by 8 bases, 15 bases remained unmatched. This CDR3 region has 15 residues. DNA for the CDR3: TGCAGTGCCTCGAGGGGCGGGGGGGCGAGTCGTACGCAGTATTTT. Protein product: CSASRGGGASRTQYF.

This clonotype came up many times. The chain links TRBV7-3 to TRBJ2-2, with D possibly called TRBD1 or TRBD2 (5 bases each). The CDR3 is made up of 15 amino acids. V shed 1 base and J shed 4 bases, with 10 bases lying between them. Germline loops: CDR1 SGHTA, CDR2 FQGTGA. DNA for the CDR3: TGTGCCAGCAGCTTAAGGGGACCTACCACCGGGGAGCTGTTTTTT. Translation gives CASSLRGPTTGELFF.

This clonotype was detected many times. This chain joins TRBV19 and TRBJ1-2, with D possibly being TRBD1 (5 bases). The length of the CDR3 is 13 residues. With 3 bases removed from V and 8 bases from J, the gap between germline ends came to 13 bases. Germline assignment: CDR1 LNHDA and CDR2 SQIVND (reference sequence). CDR3 sequence: CASSIRGVDGYTF. CDR3 nucleotides: TGTGCCAGTAGTATCAGAGGGGTCGACGGCTACACCTTC.

This clonotype appeared many times. The chain uses TRBV5-4 and TRBJ2-7, with 7 positions matching TRBD1. The ends lost 5 bases at V and 5 bases at J; junction bases unmatched: 16. Per germline, CDR1 SGHNT and CDR2 YYREEE (reference sequence). This CDR3 is 16 amino acids long. In DNA form, the CDR3 reads TGTGCCAGCAGTTCGGCAAACAGGGGCGGAGTAAACGAGCAGTACTTC. Its protein is CASSSANRGGVNEQYF.

Ten or more counts support this clonotype. V gene TRBV6-5 combines with J gene TRBJ1-2, with D hard to call. The CDR3 loop spans 15 amino acids. Germline lookup yields CDR1 MNHEY and CDR2 SVGAGI. The ends were cut back, 4 bases at V and 2 bases at J, with 14 bases in the middle. CDR3: CASSLAANANYGYTF. Here the CDR3 DNA reads TGTGCCAGCAGTTTGGCAGCCAATGCCAACTATGGCTACACCTTC.

This clonotype was seen at least ten times. The chain employs TRBV5-5 and TRBJ1-4, with D unresolved. V dropped 0 bases and J dropped 5 bases, with 11 bases sitting between them. CDR1 SGHKS and CDR2 YYEKEE come from the germline V gene (reference sequence). This CDR3 contains 15 residues. The DNA for the CDR3 is TGTGCCAGCAGCTTGGATCCGGGTCCCAATGAAAAACTGTTTTTT. Translation gives CASSLDPGPNEKLFF.

The table lists this clonotype with a few counts. This chain links TRBV19 with TRBJ1-5, with D perhaps TRBD1 (5 bases). V shed 3 bases and J shed 1 base, with 10 bases lying between them. The germline CDR1 and CDR2 sequences are LNHDA and SQIVND (reference sequence). The CDR3 totals 15 residues. The CDR3 sequence: CASSMGGDSNQPQHF. Written as DNA, the CDR3 is TGTGCCAGTAGTATGGGGGGGGACAGCAATCAGCCCCAGCATTTT.

This clonotype was seen many times. In nucleotides, the CDR3 is TGTGCCAGCAGCGCTTGGGGGGACGAGCAGTACTTC. This codes for CASSAWGDEQYF. This chain connects TRBV7-8 to TRBJ2-7, with a possible D match to TRBD2 (6 bases). The germline V and J ends were trimmed by 5 bases and 5 bases, with 10 bases remaining between them. CDR3 length: 12 amino acids. The germline V gene has CDR1 SGHVS and CDR2 FQNEAQ. Looking up the rest from reference TRBV7-8 and TRBJ2-7 gives the full variable domain: GAGVSQSPRYKVAKRGQDVALRCDPISGHVSLFWYQQALGQGPEFLTYFQNEAQLDKSGLPSDRFFAERPEGSVSTLKIQRTQQEDSAVYLCASSAWGDEQYFGPGTRLTVT.

This clonotype was seen a few times. The chain recombines TRBV20-1 with TRBJ1-5, with D tentatively TRBD1 (6 bases). Germline assignment: CDR1 DFQATT and CDR2 SNEGSKA (reference sequence). V was trimmed by 0 bases and J by 3 bases, leaving 15 bases between them. This CDR3 has 16 amino acids. CDR3 in DNA: TGCAGTGCTAGAGATAGGAGGGGGGGCAACAATCAGCCCCAGCATTTT. Its protein product is CSARDRRGGNNQPQHF.

This clonotype was detected a few times. The V gene is TRBV20-1, the J gene TRBJ2-3, with 11 positions matching TRBD2. The CDR3 has 16 residues. After removal of 1 base from V and 8 bases from J, the junction contained 11 bases not matched to a gene. CDR1 DFQATT and CDR2 SNEGSKA come from the germline V gene (reference sequence). This chain's CDR3 is CSARGGTSGGATTQYF. The DNA of the CDR3 is TGCAGTGCTAGAGGGGGCACTAGCGGGGGCGCCACTACGCAGTATTTT.

This clonotype was seen many times. The V and J genes are TRBV12-5 and TRBJ2-1, with D unclear. Germline V CDR1 and CDR2: LGHNT, FRNRAP. CDR3 length equals 14 residues. The V and J ends lost 5 bases and 9 bases respectively, with 17 bases between them. CDR3 amino acids: CASGPEPGLGEQFF. The DNA for the CDR3 is TGTGCTAGTGGTCCCGAACCGGGCCTCGGTGAGCAGTTCTTC.

The table lists this clonotype with many counts. J is TRBJ2-3 and V is TRBV11-2; tentative D call: TRBD2 (5 bases). With 6 bases removed from V and 6 bases from J, the gap between germline ends came to 25 bases. The CDR3 runs 17 residues. Germline assignment: CDR1 SGHAT and CDR2 FQNNGV. The CDR3 nucleotides read TGTGCCAGCAGTCACGATTTACGGGTCGGGGTTAGTGATACGCAGTATTTT. Residues: CASSHDLRVGVSDTQYF.

This clonotype has a count of ten or more. The chain recombines TRBV7-6 with TRBJ2-3; D gene unclear. Trimming stripped 5 bases from V and 4 bases from J, with 13 bases between. CDR1 is SGHVS and CDR2 is FNYEAQ in the germline V gene. The CDR3 spans 14 residues. CDR3 residues: CASSPKMKSDTQYF. In nucleotides, the CDR3 is TGTGCCAGCAGCCCAAAAATGAAGTCAGATACGCAGTATTTT.

This clonotype was seen ten or more times. CDR3 nucleotide sequence: TGCGCCAGCAGCCAAAGGGCCGGGGGGGCCTATGAGCAGTTCTTC. Translating gives CASSQRAGGAYEQFF. The chain carries TRBV4-1 and TRBJ2-1, with 8 bases aligning to TRBD2. Germline CDR1 reads MGHRA; CDR2 reads YSYEKL. The CDR3 has 15 amino acids. V lost 2 bases, J lost 8 bases, and 8 bases stayed unmatched.

This chain links TRBV29-1 with TRBJ2-7; D call uncertain. Trimming took 4 bases from V and 3 from J, leaving 7 bases between them. Germline CDR1 and CDR2: SQVTM and ANQGSEA. The CDR3 has 11 amino acids. As DNA, the CDR3 is TGCAGCGTTGGACCGGACTACGAGCAGTACTTC. It codes for CSVGPDYEQYF.

This clonotype appeared many times. The V call is TRBV12-3 or TRBV12-4, the J call TRBJ1-4; D may be TRBD1 (6 bases). V was cut by 6 bases and J by 1 base, with 9 bases left in between. This CDR3 region has 14 residues. In DNA form, the CDR3 reads TGTGCCAGCAGCCCGACAGGAACTAATGAAAAACTGTTTTTT. It specifies CASSPTGTNEKLFF.

This clonotype was found a few times. The chain carries TRBV20-1 and TRBJ2-1; D gene uncertain. Trimming cost V 1 base and J 7 bases, with 14 bases left between them. The CDR3 runs to 14 residues. Looked up from germline, CDR1 is DFQATT and CDR2 is SNEGSKA (reference sequence). CDR3 residues: CSARVGSGWNEQFF. The CDR3, as DNA: TGCAGTGCTAGAGTAGGTTCAGGATGGAATGAGCAGTTCTTC.

This clonotype occurred many times. This chain links TRBV9 with TRBJ1-4; no reliable D call. Trimming removed 0 bases at V and 10 bases at J, with 10 bases between. The CDR3 is made up of 13 amino acids. Looked up from germline, CDR1 is SGDLS and CDR2 is YYNGEE. The chain's CDR3 is CASSVETRGKLFF. The CDR3 DNA sequence: TGTGCCAGCAGCGTAGAGACACGGGGAAAACTGTTTTTT. Supplemented by reference TRBV9 and TRBJ1-4, the full variable domain reads DSGVTQTPKHLITATGQRVTLRCSPRSGDLSVYWYQQSLDQGLQFLIQYYNGEERAKGNILERFSAQQFPDLHSELNLSSLELGDSALYFCASSVETRGKLFFGSGTQLSVL.

The V call is TRBV27, the J call TRBJ1-3; D is uncertain. This CDR3 contains 16 residues. The germline V gene encodes CDR1 MNHEY and CDR2 SMNVEV (reference sequence). Trimming left V 4 bases short and J 2 bases short, with 15 bases between. The chain's CDR3 is CASSSHYKETGNTIYF. The CDR3 DNA reads as TGTGCCAGCAGTTCCCATTATAAGGAGACTGGAAACACCATATATTTT.

This clonotype was recorded at least ten times. The chain recombines TRBV20-1 with TRBJ2-7; no firm D call. Deletions cut 5 bases from V and 0 bases from J, with 14 bases between. Germline CDR1 is DFQATT and CDR2 is SNEGSKA (reference sequence). This CDR3 contains 14 residues. CDR3 nucleotide sequence: TGCAGTGCTGTTCTAACGGACCGCTCCTACGAGCAGTACTTC. This encodes CSAVLTDRSYEQYF.

The chain recombines TRBV19 with TRBJ1-2; possibly TRBD1 for D (6 bases). Germline V gene data show CDR1 as LNHDA and CDR2 as SQIVND (reference sequence). CDR3 length: 12 amino acids. The DNA for the CDR3 is TGTGCGGCCGGACAGACCCTCGGAGGCTACACCTTC. This codes for CAAGQTLGGYTF.

This clonotype showed up many times. The V gene is TRBV7-9, the J gene TRBJ1-4; no reliable D call. V was pared by 7 bases and J by 0 bases, with 6 bases between. Germline V gene lookup returns CDR1 SEHNR and CDR2 FQNEAQ (reference sequence). This CDR3 spans 13 amino acids. CDR3 bases: TGTGCCAGCACCGGTGCAACTAATGAAAAACTGTTTTTT. As protein: CASTGATNEKLFF.

The chain joins TRBV15 to TRBJ1-5; D remains unclear. The germline V gene encodes CDR1 LNHNV and CDR2 YYDKDF (reference sequence). The CDR3 loop spans 14 amino acids. Trimming removed 0 bases at V and 9 bases at J, with 12 bases between. The CDR3 region has the DNA TGTGCCACCAGCAGAGATAAGTTCCTAGGGCCCCAGCATTTT. Amino acid sequence: CATSRDKFLGPQHF.

This clonotype was counted at least ten times. The CDR3 reads CASSPYSGNEQFF. For the CDR3, the DNA is TGTGCCAGCAGCCCGTATAGCGGCAATGAGCAGTTCTTC. The V gene is TRBV7-2, the J gene TRBJ2-1; D is perhaps TRBD2 (6 bases). The CDR3 length is 13 residues. CDR1 and CDR2 (germline): SGHTA, FQGNSA. V shed 5 bases and J shed 6 bases, with 11 bases lying between them.